This entry lists 21 T cell receptor beta chains sequenced from one sample in a study of cytomegalovirus exposure and HLA in healthy donors. The PCR was carried out with 60 Vbeta primers and 13 Jbeta primers. Libraries were prepared by immunoSEQ multiplex PCR; TCRdb keeps only in-frame clonotypes and omits some of them. Of fewer than 150,000 clones in the sample, roughly 85% were seen once. The sample taken for sequencing was PBMCs. The origin of the receptors is a man aged 35-49 years in good health and CMV-seropositive.

V gene TRBV28 combines with J gene TRBJ1-6, with a possible D match to TRBD1 (5 bases). V shed 6 bases and J shed 10 bases, with 16 bases lying between them. CDR1 is MDHEN, CDR2 SYDVKM, per germline. The CDR3 loop spans 14 amino acids. This chain's CDR3 is CASSPRQLKSPLHF. The CDR3 DNA follows: TGTGCCAGCAGCCCTCGACAGCTTAAGTCACCCCTCCACTTT. Full variable domain (remainder filled in from reference TRBV28 and TRBJ1-6): DVKVTQSSRYLVKRTGEKVFLECVQDMDHENMFWYRQDPGLGLRLIYFSYDVKMKEKGDIPEGYSVSREKKERFSLILESASTNQTSMYLCASSPRQLKSPLHFGNGTRLTVT.

The rearrangement joins TRBV11-3 to TRBJ2-2; TRBD2 matches at 8 bases. CDR1 and CDR2 (germline): SGHNT, YENEEA. V shed 3 bases and J 3 bases; nucleotides not matched to a gene: 12. The CDR3 length is 18 residues. CDR3 protein: CASSFVGLGGVDTGELFF. CDR3 sequence (DNA): TGTGCCAGCAGCTTTGTGGGACTAGGGGGAGTTGACACCGGGGAGCTGTTTTTT.

The V and J genes are TRBV10-3 and TRBJ2-7, with D maybe TRBD2 (6 bases). Per the germline V gene, CDR1 is ENHRY and CDR2 is SYGVKD. There are 14 residues in the CDR3. Trimming stripped 5 bases from V and 0 bases from J, with 11 bases between. CDR3 bases: TGTGCCATCAGTCACCAGCGGGTCTCCTACGAGCAGTACTTC. Amino acids: CAISHQRVSYEQYF.

The chain employs TRBV5-6 and TRBJ2-6; D may be TRBD1 (5 bases). The CDR3 length is 17 residues. The germline V gene encodes CDR1 SGHDT and CDR2 YYEEEE. The V end lost 1 base, the J end lost 2 bases, and 13 bases lay between the germline ends. The CDR3 sequence is CASSLLTVEPGANVLTF. The CDR3 DNA follows: TGTGCCAGCAGCTTGTTGACAGTTGAACCTGGGGCCAACGTCCTGACTTTC.

The genes are TRBV6-1 and TRBJ2-2; 10 nucleotides match TRBD2. CDR3 length equals 18 residues. V gave up 2 bases and J gave up 3 bases; unmatched junction bases: 9. Germline assignment: CDR1 MNHNS and CDR2 SASEGT. The CDR3 coding sequence is TGTGCCAGCAGTGAAACTAGCGGGAAAGGGTTATACACCGGGGAGCTGTTTTTT. Amino acids: CASSETSGKGLYTGELFF.

The chain employs TRBV27 and TRBJ1-6; 7 nucleotides align to TRBD1. The CDR3 is made up of 15 amino acids. CDR1 is MNHEY and CDR2 is SMNVEV in the germline V gene (reference sequence). J was trimmed by 4 bases and V by 4 bases; bases with no gene match: 4. CDR3 sequence reads: CASSSTTGYNSPLHF. The CDR3 DNA reads TGTGCCAGCAGTTCGACGACAGGGTATAATTCACCCCTCCACTTT.

CDR3 in amino acids: CASSTIDRESGYTF. As DNA, the CDR3 is TGTGCCAGCAGTACCATCGACAGGGAGTCTGGCTACACCTTC. The chain is built from TRBV27 and TRBJ1-2, with TRBD1 matching over 7 bases. The trim removed 5 bases at V and 7 bases at J, leaving 10 bases unmatched. The CDR3 is 14 residues long. The germline V gene encodes CDR1 MNHEY and CDR2 SMNVEV (reference sequence).

The chain employs TRBV18 and TRBJ2-1; 8 bases fit TRBD2. CDR1 and CDR2 (germline): KGHSH, LQKENI. CDR3 length: 15 residues. V dropped 2 bases and J dropped 7; count of bases not matched to a gene: 7. CDR3 in DNA: TGTGCCAGCTCACCAACCCGGGAGGGGAGGAATGAGCAGTTCTTC. This codes for CASSPTREGRNEQFF.

V usage is TRBV19 and J usage is TRBJ1-1, with 9 positions matching TRBD1. The CDR3 length is 15 residues. V was clipped by 8 bases and J by 5 bases; unmatched bases: 12. Germline CDR1 LNHDA, CDR2 SQIVND (reference sequence). CDR3 sequence reads: CASRGRDRASTEAFF. CDR3 nucleotide sequence: TGTGCCAGTCGAGGGAGGGACAGGGCGAGTACTGAAGCTTTCTTT.

Points on this clone: Other DNA variants within this sample encode the same CDR3. The V gene is TRBV18, the J gene TRBJ1-1; TRBD1 matches at 7 bases. Germline V CDR1 and CDR2: KGHSH, LQKENI. This CDR3 region has 13 residues. Unmatched junction bases numbered 3, after V lost 2 bases and J lost 6 bases. As DNA, the CDR3 is TGTGCCAGCTCACCAGGCCAGGGGGCTGAAGCTTTCTTT. The encoded protein is CASSPGQGAEAFF.

This clone is a singleton in its sample. The rearrangement uses TRBV28 and TRBJ1-5, with 8 bases identical to TRBD1. The trim removed 1 base at V and 4 bases at J, leaving 3 bases unmatched. The germline CDR1 and CDR2 sequences are MDHEN and SYDVKM. The CDR3 runs to 15 residues. The CDR3 loop reads CASSLSDRVNQPQHF. In DNA form, the CDR3 reads TGTGCCAGCAGTTTATCGGACAGGGTAAATCAGCCCCAGCATTTT.

The rearrangement joins TRBV6-5 to TRBJ1-2; D gene ambiguous. Germline CDR1 MNHEY, CDR2 SVGAGI. Deletions cut 1 base from V and 6 bases from J, with 15 bases between. The CDR3 has 15 amino acids. The CDR3 nucleotides are TGTGCCAGCAGTTACTATATGAGGGCGGAGGATGGCTACACCTTC. Its protein product is CASSYYMRAEDGYTF.

The chain is built from TRBV7-3 and TRBJ1-6, with D perhaps matching TRBD1 (6 bases). Trimming removed 4 bases from V and 7 bases from J, with 11 bases in between. This CDR3 comprises 14 residues. Per germline, CDR1 SGHTA and CDR2 FQGTGA. CDR3 sequence reads: CASSWGGPNSPLHF. The CDR3 nucleotides read TGTGCCAGCAGCTGGGGGGGGCCGAATTCACCCCTCCACTTT.

The CDR3 nucleotides read TGTGCCAGCAGCGAACAGTTGCCCCATCAGCCCCAGCATTTT. Its translation: CASSEQLPHQPQHF. The genes are TRBV7-9 and TRBJ1-5; no definite D call. The CDR3 contains 14 residues. V was pared by 5 bases and J by 5 bases, with 13 bases between. CDR1 is SEHNR and CDR2 is FQNEAQ in the germline V gene (reference sequence). Looking up the rest from reference TRBV7-9 and TRBJ1-5 gives the full variable domain: DTGVSQNPRHKITKRGQNVTFRCDPISEHNRLYWYRQTLGQGPEFLTYFQNEAQLEKSRLLSDRFSAERPKGSFSTLEIQRTEQGDSAMYLCASSEQLPHQPQHFGDGTRLSIL.

In this sample, this clone turned up a few times. J is TRBJ1-1 and V is TRBV4-1; 9 bases line up with TRBD1. CDR3 length: 12 residues. V lost 5 bases to trimming and J lost 10 bases; unmatched junction nucleotides: 5. CDR1 is MGHRA and CDR2 is YSYEKL in the germline V gene. The CDR3 DNA reads TGCGCCAGCAGCTTGGACAGGGGCGGAGCTTTCTTT. Translated, it gives CASSLDRGGAFF.

This clone has a handful of counts. The chain is built from TRBV30 and TRBJ1-5; 9 positions match TRBD1. The germline V gene encodes CDR1 GTSNPN and CDR2 SVGIG (reference sequence). This CDR3 spans 14 amino acids. After removal of 5 bases from V and 7 bases from J, the junction contained 9 bases not matched to a gene. CDR3 in DNA: TGTGCCTGGGCTCCGGGACAGGGCTGGCAGCCCCAGCATTTT. Its protein is CAWAPGQGWQPQHF.

This clone turned up a few times. The chain recombines TRBV5-1 with TRBJ2-7; 11 bases match TRBD2. This CDR3 has 16 amino acids. Trimming at V came to 4 bases and at J to 2 bases, leaving 8 bases not matched to a gene. CDR1 and CDR2 from the germline V gene are SGHRS and YFSETQ. This CDR3 reads CASSITGTSGAYEQYF. CDR3 sequence (DNA): TGCGCCAGCAGCATAACCGGGACTAGCGGAGCCTACGAGCAGTACTTC.

The rearrangement links TRBV6-1 to TRBJ2-2, with 11 bases identical to TRBD2. Germline-derived CDR1 and CDR2 are MNHNS and SASEGT. After removal of 1 base from V and 5 bases from J, the junction contained 12 bases not matched to a gene. The CDR3 length is 19 residues. The CDR3 sequence is CASSEGSGSGRAWTGELFF. The CDR3 nucleotides read TGTGCCAGCAGTGAAGGATCTGGTAGCGGGAGGGCCTGGACCGGGGAGCTGTTTTTT.

This rearrangement joins TRBV9 to TRBJ1-1; 8 bases line up with TRBD1. The CDR3 spans 19 residues. In germline, CDR1 is SGDLS, CDR2 YYNGEE. Germline trimming cut 0 bases from V and 2 bases from J; bases unmatched to any gene: 15. The chain's CDR3 is CASSVAGQGAGLSNTEAFF. The CDR3 DNA reads TGTGCCAGCAGCGTAGCTGGACAGGGCGCCGGACTTAGTAACACTGAAGCTTTCTTT.

V is TRBV4-2 and J is TRBJ2-7; possible D gene TRBD1, 5 bases. The CDR3 is made up of 14 amino acids. V was pared by 0 bases and J by 2 bases, with 8 bases between. From germline, CDR1 is LGHNA and CDR2 YNFKEQ. The CDR3 spells CASSQEFRAYEQYF. CDR3 sequence (DNA): TGTGCCAGCAGCCAAGAGTTCAGGGCCTACGAGCAGTACTTC.

V is TRBV7-3 and J is TRBJ2-7; TRBD1 agrees at 7 bases. V was pared by 5 bases and J by 0 bases, with 4 bases of the junction left unmatched. Germline CDR1 SGHTA, CDR2 FQGTGA. The CDR3 consists of 14 residues. CDR3 nucleotide sequence: TGTGCCAGCAGCCGGGACAGAAACTCCTACGAGCAGTACTTC. It is translated as CASSRDRNSYEQYF. Complete variable domain (other parts from reference TRBV7-3 and TRBJ2-7): GAGVSQTPSNKVTEKGKYVELRCDPISGHTALYWYRQSLGQGPEFLIYFQGTGAADDSGLPNDRFFAVRPEGSVSTLKIQRTERGDSAVYLCASSRDRNSYEQYFGPGTRLTVT.